This record covers a single T cell receptor beta chain. The entry originates in a study of immune characterization of retroperitoneal liposarcoma. In germline, CDR1 is MNHEY, CDR2 SVGEGT. Trimming shortened V by 7 bases and J by 3 bases, and 18 bases separated the two germline ends. The CDR3 totals 15 residues. Using its own MiXCR run on the PCR reads, TCRdb lists one record per CDR3 protein. In the table there are roughly 9,300 distinct CDR3 sequences, 26% of which are singletons. The clonotype comes from a male donor with retroperitoneal liposarcoma. V usage is TRBV6-2 or TRBV6-3 and J usage is TRBJ2-5; perhaps TRBD2 as D (6 bases). Material for sequencing was blood. The CDR3 spells CASTTTGTAKETQYF. DNA for the CDR3: TGTGCCAGCACCACTACCGGGACTGCCAAAGAGACCCAGTACTTC.